A selection of T cell receptor beta chains follows, all from one sample in a study of shared clonotypes between healthy human individuals. Assay: immunoSEQ multiplex PCR; the TCRdb copy retains only in-frame clones and omits some. The table includes roughly 770,000 clones, around 96% detected once. The specimen was naive CD8+ T cells sorted from blood. These receptors were taken from a man younger than 40 in good health. CDR3s include the opening cysteine and the closing phenylalanine or tryptophan. D genes are given only for firm matches. Clone size is given for some rows only: seen once, a few or many times, or a class if the clone is expanded.

TRBV6-1	once	TRBJ2-3	TRBD2	TGTGCCAGCAGTGCTACGCTAGCGGGAGGTTATACAGATACGCAGTATTTT	CASSATLAGGYTDTQYF
TRBV11-2	NA	TRBJ1-1	NA	TGTGCCAGCAGCTTATGGTCATCCCCGGGCGCGGAAGCTTTCTTT	CASSLWSSPGAEAFF
TRBV23-1	NA	TRBJ2-3	NA	TGCGCCAGCAGTCAAGCCACAGATACGCAGTATTTT	CASSQATDTQYF
TRBV11-2	NA	TRBJ2-2	NA	TGTGCCAGCAGCCATAGGAGAGGGTGGACCGGGGAGCTGTTTTTT	CASSHRRGWTGELFF
TRBV21-1	NA	TRBJ2-1	NA	TGTGCCAGCAGCCAAACCGGGACAGATAACAATGAGCAGTTCTTC	CASSQTGTDNNEQFF
TRBV5-8	NA	TRBJ2-2	NA	TGTGCCAGCAGCTTGCCATATGCAGTACTGCGAACACCGGTGGAGCTGTTTTTT	CASSLPYAVLRTPVELFF
TRBV27	NA	TRBJ2-1	NA	TGTGCCAGCAGGAGCGGGACAAAAAGTAATGAGCAGTTCTTC	CASRSGTKSNEQFF
TRBV5-1	NA	TRBJ2-7	NA	TGCGCCAGCAGCTTAAGGCACCAACTCGAGCAGTACTTC	CASSLRHQLEQYF
TRBV6-1	NA	TRBJ2-7	TRBD2	TGTGCCAGCAGTGACCTCCCGGCTAGCGGGAGTTTCTACGAGCAGTACTTC	CASSDLPASGSFYEQYF
TRBV7-8	NA	TRBJ2-7	TRBD2	TGTGCCAGCAGCTTCCCCCTAGCGGGAGGGCCCTACGAGCAGTACTTC	CASSFPLAGGPYEQYF
TRBV7-8	NA	TRBJ2-2	TRBD2	TGTGCCAGCAGCCGAGACGGGGGGGGCACCGGGGAGCTGTTTTTT	CASSRDGGGTGELFF
TRBV18	NA	TRBJ1-2	TRBD1	TGTGCCAGTTACGGACAGGACTATGGCTACACCTTC	CASYGQDYGYTF
TRBV6-5	NA	TRBJ2-3	TRBD2	TGTGCCAGCATCGGACTAGATGGGGAGACGCAGTATTTT	CASIGLDGETQYF
TRBV14	once	TRBJ2-5	TRBD1	TGTGCCAGCAGCTCGGGACAGGGACGGGGAGAGACCCAGTACTTC	CASSSGQGRGETQYF
TRBV29-1	NA	TRBJ1-1	NA	TGCAGCGTCGTCCACACTGAAGCTTTCTTT	CSVVHTEAFF
TRBV2	NA	TRBJ2-2	TRBD1	TGTGCCAGCGCTGCAGTACCGGGACAGGGGGCACGTGTCACCGGGGAGCTGTTTTTT	CASAAVPGQGARVTGELFF
TRBV7-8	once	TRBJ2-5	NA	TGTGCCAGCAGCTTAGGCCCAGGGGCGGGTGAGACCCAGTACTTC	CASSLGPGAGETQYF
TRBV5-1	NA	TRBJ2-1	NA	TGCGCCAGCAGCTCTGGGGCCTCCTCCTACAATGAGCAGTTCTTC	CASSSGASSYNEQFF
TRBV19	once	TRBJ1-5	NA	TGTGCCAGTAGTGGACACCGGAATCAGCCCCAGCATTTT	CASSGHRNQPQHF
TRBV4-3	NA	TRBJ2-7	NA	TGCGCCAGCAGCCAAGAGCAGGGGCAGGGCTCCTACGAGCAGTACTTC	CASSQEQGQGSYEQYF